The 28 T cell receptor beta chains presented below share a single source sample, sequenced in a study of CD8+ T cells in alopecia areata (dated by TCRdb to about 2018). The sample's treatment or condition label, in plain terms: oral pan-JAK inhibitor, 5-10 mg twice daily. The library was obtained by the immunoSEQ multiplex PCR assay. For TCR sequencing, RNA was extracted from every sample and reverse transcribed into cDNA to serve as template. TCRdb limited this immuneACCESS table to in-frame rearrangements with V and J called. A share of clones is missing; checked studies link under half to unresolved V genes, and the rest is unexplained. This sample comprises around 300,000 clones, 60% of them detected only once. The ten largest make up 0.75% to 0.95% of the sample. The sequencing here drew on CD4+ T cells sorted from blood, taken at approximately week 52, from a patient treated with tofacitinib. These receptors were collected from a human donor with alopecia areata.

The rearrangement uses TRBV5-1 and TRBJ2-3; D unresolved. Trimming shortened V by 3 bases and J by 2 bases, and 4 bases separated the two germline ends. CDR1 SGHRS and CDR2 YFSETQ come from the germline V gene. The CDR3 runs 12 residues. CDR3 amino acids: CASSSYTDTQYF. The CDR3 bases are TGCGCCAGCAGCTCATACACAGATACGCAGTATTTT.

The rearrangement links TRBV19 to TRBJ1-5, with a possible D match to TRBD1 (5 bases). Germline assignment: CDR1 LNHDA and CDR2 SQIVND (reference sequence). Between the trimmed V and J ends, which lost 2 bases and 7 bases, there was a span of 12 bases. The CDR3 is 14 amino acids. In DNA, the CDR3 is TGTGCCAGTAGTATACAGGGCCTTGGGCAGCCCCAGCATTTT. It is translated as CASSIQGLGQPQHF. Drawing the rest from reference TRBV19 and TRBJ1-5, the complete variable domain is DGGITQSPKYLFRKEGQNVTLSCEQNLNHDAMYWYRQDPGQGLRLIYYSQIVNDFQKGDIAEGYSVSREKKESFPLTVTSAQKNPTAFYLCASSIQGLGQPQHFGDGTRLSIL.

The chain is built from TRBV9 and TRBJ1-2, with 7 bases matching TRBD1. This CDR3 contains 15 residues. Germline-derived CDR1 and CDR2 are SGDLS and YYNGEE. Trimming cost V 3 bases and J 4 bases; bases outside gene matches: 9. As DNA, the CDR3 is TGTGCCAGCAGCGGTTCCCCCACAGGGGTCTATGGCTACACCTTC. It translates to CASSGSPTGVYGYTF.

This sequence joins TRBV12-5 and TRBJ2-5, with no clear D. The CDR3 has 13 amino acids. Trimming cost V 0 bases and J 5 bases, with 7 bases left between them. Germline values: CDR1 LGHNT, CDR2 FRNRAP. CDR3 DNA: TGTGCTAGTGGTTTGGTACCGGGCGAGACCCAGTACTTC. This translates into CASGLVPGETQYF.

This clone was seen more than once but under ten times. The genes are TRBV4-2 and TRBJ1-5, with 10 bases that match TRBD1. V dropped 4 bases and J dropped 2; count of bases not matched to a gene: 8. The length of the CDR3 is 17 residues. CDR1 and CDR2 (germline): LGHNA, YNFKEQ. The CDR3 sequence: CASSRGGQGWGNQPQHF. Here the CDR3 DNA reads TGTGCCAGCAGCCGTGGGGGACAGGGGTGGGGCAATCAGCCCCAGCATTTT.

The chain uses TRBV6-6 and TRBJ2-5; D unresolved. This CDR3 has 11 residues. Trimming cost V 2 bases and J 5 bases, with 3 bases left between them. From germline, CDR1 is MNHNY and CDR2 SVGAGI (reference sequence). The CDR3 region is CASSYGETQYF. The DNA of the CDR3 is TGTGCCAGCAGTTACGGGGAGACCCAGTACTTC.

This clone was counted a few times. V usage is TRBV5-1 and J usage is TRBJ2-1, with 13 bases that match TRBD2. The V gene's germline CDR1 is SGHRS and CDR2 YFSETQ. CDR3 length equals 15 residues. V shed 4 bases and J 9 bases; nucleotides not matched to a gene: 7. This chain's CDR3 is CASSLGLAGESEQFF. CDR3 DNA sequence: TGCGCCAGCAGCCTTGGACTAGCGGGGGAGAGTGAGCAGTTCTTC. The whole variable domain, filled in from reference TRBV5-1 and TRBJ2-1, reads KAGVTQTPRYLIKTRGQQVTLSCSPISGHRSVSWYQQTPGQGLQFLFEYFSETQRNKGNFPGRFSGRQFSNSRSEMNVSTLELGDSALYLCASSLGLAGESEQFFGPGTRLTVL.

This clone turned up a few times. The chain couples TRBV29-1 to TRBJ2-2; 8 bases align to TRBD1. Unmatched junction bases numbered 6, after V lost 5 bases and J lost 4 bases. The CDR3 is 14 residues long. Germline values: CDR1 SQVTM, CDR2 ANQGSEA. The CDR3 protein is CSVTDRVGTGELFF. The CDR3 DNA reads as TGCAGCGTTACGGACAGGGTGGGCACCGGGGAGCTGTTTTTT.

The rearrangement links TRBV7-8 to TRBJ2-4; 8 bases are a match to TRBD1. The CDR3 has 14 residues. The germline V gene has CDR1 SGHVS and CDR2 FQNEAQ. J lost 5 bases, V lost 1 base, and 1 base had no gene match. CDR3 in amino acids: CASSLVQGENIQYF. The CDR3 DNA reads as TGTGCCAGCAGCTTAGTACAGGGGGAAAACATTCAGTACTTC.

This clone occurred a few times. In nucleotides, the CDR3 is TGTGCCAGCAGCTTAGTCGGGACAGGGTTCTCACCCCTCCACTTT. Its protein product is CASSLVGTGFSPLHF. The chain has TRBV5-4 and TRBJ1-6, with TRBD1 identical over 9 bases. Germline values: CDR1 SGHNT, CDR2 YYREEE (reference sequence). J was trimmed by 10 bases and V by 2 bases; bases with no gene match: 7. The CDR3 covers 15 residues.

The chain carries TRBV5-1 and TRBJ2-6, with no clear D. CDR3 length: 16 residues. Germline loops: CDR1 SGHRS, CDR2 YFSETQ. V dropped 5 bases and J dropped 1 base, with 13 bases sitting between them. For the CDR3, the DNA is TGCGCCAGCAGGTTTAACAGCTTGTCTGGGGCCAACGTCCTGACTTTC. Encoded protein: CASRFNSLSGANVLTF.

This chain connects TRBV4-2 to TRBJ1-6; unclear D gene. Looked up from germline, CDR1 is LGHNA and CDR2 is YNFKEQ. This CDR3 spans 13 amino acids. V lost 1 base and J lost 7, with 5 bases in between. The CDR3 loop is CASSQAGNSPLHF. The CDR3 region has the DNA TGTGCCAGCAGCCAAGCGGGGAATTCACCCCTCCACTTT.

Written as DNA, the CDR3 is TGTGCCACCAGCAGAGATACGTTACGAAGCTCCTACAATGAGCAGTTCTTC. Translating gives CATSRDTLRSSYNEQFF. The chain joins TRBV15 to TRBJ2-1; no clear D gene. The CDR3 totals 17 residues. Germline-derived CDR1 and CDR2 are LNHNV and YYDKDF (reference sequence). Deletions cut 0 bases from V and 0 bases from J, with 12 bases between. Using reference TRBV15 and TRBJ2-1 for the parts outside the CDR3, the full variable domain is DAMVIQNPRYQVTQFGKPVTLSCSQTLNHNVMYWYQQKSSQAPKLLFHYYDKDFNNEADTPDNFQSRRPNTSFCFLDIRSPGLGDTAMYLCATSRDTLRSSYNEQFFGPGTRLTVL.

This chain joins TRBV2 and TRBJ2-5; D remains unclear. The CDR3 runs to 14 residues. Per germline, CDR1 SNHLY and CDR2 FYNNEI. V lost 0 bases and J lost 4, with 9 bases in between. CDR3 nucleotide sequence: TGTGCCAGCAGTGAAGCCCCCTTCGGAGAGACCCAGTACTTC. This encodes CASSEAPFGETQYF.

The chain combines TRBV27 with TRBJ2-3; D may be TRBD2 (5 bases). The V and J ends lost 3 bases and 0 bases respectively, with 10 bases between them. Germline CDR1 and CDR2: MNHEY and SMNVEV (reference sequence). The length of the CDR3 is 15 residues. The DNA for the CDR3 is TGTGCCAGCAGTTTTGACCGGACTAGCACAGATACGCAGTATTTT. Translating it yields CASSFDRTSTDTQYF.

This chain uses TRBV2 with TRBJ2-1; no clear D. Trimming left V 6 bases short and J 0 bases short, with 15 bases between. The germline V gene has CDR1 SNHLY and CDR2 FYNNEI. The CDR3 spans 16 residues. CDR3 coding DNA: TGTGCCAGCAGCGCTACAGTCCAGAGCTCCTACAATGAGCAGTTCTTC. This sequence encodes CASSATVQSSYNEQFF.

This clone was recorded a few times. V usage is TRBV6-5 and J usage is TRBJ1-2; no firm D call. The CDR3 runs to 12 residues. V lost 5 bases and J lost 3, with 7 bases in between. CDR1 is MNHEY, CDR2 SVGAGI, per germline. The CDR3 coding sequence is TGTGCCAGCAGTCGGACTGACTATGGCTACACCTTC. It yields the protein CASSRTDYGYTF.

The genes are TRBV25-1 and TRBJ1-4, with TRBD1 as a possible D gene (6 bases). The V gene lost 8 bases and the J gene lost 7 bases, with 14 bases spanning the gap. CDR3 length: 13 residues. Germline V gene lookup returns CDR1 MGHDK and CDR2 SYGVNS. CDR3 nucleotides: TGTGCCAGCTCGACAGGTTTAGCTGAAAAACTGTTTTTT. Its translation: CASSTGLAEKLFF. Combining the CDR3 with reference TRBV25-1 and TRBJ1-4 gives the whole variable domain EADIYQTPRYLVIGTGKKITLECSQTMGHDKMYWYQQDPGMELHLIHYSYGVNSTEKGDLSSESTVSRIRTEHFPLTLESARPSHTSQYLCASSTGLAEKLFFGSGTQLSVL.

The chain is built from TRBV23-1 and TRBJ2-7; no firm D call. TRBV23-1 is reported as an ORF; its role is uncertain. The CDR3 has 15 residues. V was pared by 7 bases and J by 1 base, with 17 bases between. The CDR3 nucleotides are TGCGCCAGCAACAACGGGTGGAGAGAATCCTACGAGCAGTACTTC. This gives the protein CASNNGWRESYEQYF.

The chain has TRBV30 and TRBJ1-5, with D hard to call. The CDR3 runs 13 residues. Germline V gene data show CDR1 as GTSNPN and CDR2 as SVGIG (reference sequence). Trimming removed 1 base from V and 7 bases from J, with 11 bases in between. CDR3 in DNA: TGTGCCTGGAGTGGGGCTGTAGGGCAGCCCCAGCATTTT. Its protein product is CAWSGAVGQPQHF.

CDR3 DNA: TGTGCCAGCAGCTCGACAGGGGTTAGGACCGGGGAGCTGTTTTTT. Protein product: CASSSTGVRTGELFF. The chain has TRBV7-9 and TRBJ2-2; 8 bases match TRBD1. Unmatched junction bases numbered 6, after V lost 4 bases and J lost 5 bases. This CDR3 is 15 amino acids long. Germline lookup yields CDR1 SEHNR and CDR2 FQNEAQ (reference sequence). Full variable domain (outside the CDR3, taken from reference TRBV7-9 and TRBJ2-2): DTGVSQNPRHKITKRGQNVTFRCDPISEHNRLYWYRQTLGQGPEFLTYFQNEAQLEKSRLLSDRFSAERPKGSFSTLEIQRTEQGDSAMYLCASSSTGVRTGELFFGEGSRLTVL.

This clone was detected only once. CDR3 coding DNA: TGCAGCGTTCAGGGGAAGGATGGCTACACCTTC. This codes for CSVQGKDGYTF. The chain links TRBV29-1 to TRBJ1-2, with a weak D call TRBD1 (6 bases). The germline V and J ends were trimmed by 5 bases and 6 bases, with 10 bases remaining between them. Germline loops: CDR1 SQVTM, CDR2 ANQGSEA. This CDR3 is built from 11 residues.

The rearrangement joins TRBV29-1 to TRBJ1-1; maybe TRBD1 (5 bases). V dropped 7 bases and J dropped 8 bases, with 17 bases sitting between them. There are 12 residues in the CDR3. Germline V gene sequence: CDR1 SQVTM, CDR2 ANQGSEA. The CDR3 loop reads CSAGWLRTEAFF. The CDR3 DNA sequence: TGCAGCGCGGGGTGGTTGCGGACAGAAGCTTTCTTT.

This clone has ten or more counts. This chain links TRBV2 with TRBJ2-3; TRBD2 is a possible D gene (6 bases). The CDR3 spans 14 residues. Germline V gives CDR1 SNHLY, CDR2 FYNNEI. Trimming removed 5 bases at V and 1 base at J, with 10 bases between. DNA for the CDR3: TGTGCCAGCAGTTCGTGGGGGGGCACAGATACGCAGTATTTT. Protein sequence: CASSSWGGTDTQYF.

The chain carries TRBV30 and TRBJ1-3; D is unclear. Trimming removed 0 bases at V and 0 bases at J, with 9 bases between. The CDR3 contains 15 residues. The germline CDR1 and CDR2 sequences are GTSNPN and SVGIG (reference sequence). CDR3 nucleotides: TGTGCCTGGAGTGTTCGGCGGCTCTCTGGAAACACCATATATTTT. Amino acid sequence: CAWSVRRLSGNTIYF.

V and J are TRBV15 and TRBJ2-3; 8 bases map to TRBD2. The CDR3 length is 16 residues. After removal of 0 bases from V and 6 bases from J, the junction contained 8 bases not matched to a gene. Germline-derived CDR1 and CDR2 are LNHNV and YYDKDF (reference sequence). The chain's CDR3 is CATSRDPGGVMDTQYF. In DNA, the CDR3 is TGTGCCACCAGCAGAGATCCGGGAGGGGTTATGGATACGCAGTATTTT. Supplemented by reference TRBV15 and TRBJ2-3, the full variable domain reads DAMVIQNPRYQVTQFGKPVTLSCSQTLNHNVMYWYQQKSSQAPKLLFHYYDKDFNNEADTPDNFQSRRPNTSFCFLDIRSPGLGDTAMYLCATSRDPGGVMDTQYFGPGTRLTVL.

The chain uses TRBV5-6 and TRBJ1-1; no clear D gene. This CDR3 has 16 amino acids. The V gene's germline CDR1 is SGHDT and CDR2 YYEEEE. V was shortened by 3 bases and J by 3 bases, with 18 bases between the two germline ends. CDR3 loop: CASSSRHGPRYTEAFF. DNA for the CDR3: TGTGCCAGCAGCTCGAGACACGGACCTCGATACACTGAAGCTTTCTTT. Filled out from reference TRBV5-6 and TRBJ1-1, the complete variable domain reads DAGVTQSPTHLIKTRGQQVTLRCSPKSGHDTVSWYQQALGQGPQFIFQYYEEEERQRGNFPDRFSGHQFPNYSSELNVNALLLGDSALYLCASSSRHGPRYTEAFFGQGTRLTVV.

The J gene is TRBJ1-2, the V gene TRBV20-1; D is undetermined. V was pared by 4 bases and J by 8 bases, with 8 bases between. The CDR3 loop spans 10 amino acids. Germline V lookup: CDR1 DFQATT, CDR2 SNEGSKA (reference sequence). The CDR3 coding sequence is TGCAGTGCTATTCCGGGCGGCTACACCTTC. Translating gives CSAIPGGYTF.